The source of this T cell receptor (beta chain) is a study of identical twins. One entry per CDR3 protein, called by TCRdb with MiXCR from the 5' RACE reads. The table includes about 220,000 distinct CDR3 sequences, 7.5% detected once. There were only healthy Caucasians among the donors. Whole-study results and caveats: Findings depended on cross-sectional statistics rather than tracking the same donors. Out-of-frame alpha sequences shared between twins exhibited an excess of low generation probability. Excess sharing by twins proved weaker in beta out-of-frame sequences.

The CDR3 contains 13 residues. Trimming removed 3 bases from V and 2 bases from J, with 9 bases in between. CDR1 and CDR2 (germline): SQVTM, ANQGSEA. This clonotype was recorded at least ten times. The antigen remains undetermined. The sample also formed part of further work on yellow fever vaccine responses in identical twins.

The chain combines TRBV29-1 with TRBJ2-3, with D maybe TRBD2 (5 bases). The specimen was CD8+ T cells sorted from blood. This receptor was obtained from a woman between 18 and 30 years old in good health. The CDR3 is CSVEAGVTDTQYF. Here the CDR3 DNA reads TGCAGCGTTGAGGCCGGGGTCACAGATACGCAGTATTTT.